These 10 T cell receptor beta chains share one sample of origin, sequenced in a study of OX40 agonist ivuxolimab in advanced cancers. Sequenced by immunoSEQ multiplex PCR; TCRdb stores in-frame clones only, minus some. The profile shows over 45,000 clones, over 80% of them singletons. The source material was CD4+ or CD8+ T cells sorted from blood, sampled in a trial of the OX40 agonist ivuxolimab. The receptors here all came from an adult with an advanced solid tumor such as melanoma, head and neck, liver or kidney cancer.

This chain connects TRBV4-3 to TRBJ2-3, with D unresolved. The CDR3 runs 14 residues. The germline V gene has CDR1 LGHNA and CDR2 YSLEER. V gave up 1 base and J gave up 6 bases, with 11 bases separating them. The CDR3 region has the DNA TGCGCCAGCAGCCAAGGGGCTTTTATGGATACGCAGTATTTT. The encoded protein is CASSQGAFMDTQYF.

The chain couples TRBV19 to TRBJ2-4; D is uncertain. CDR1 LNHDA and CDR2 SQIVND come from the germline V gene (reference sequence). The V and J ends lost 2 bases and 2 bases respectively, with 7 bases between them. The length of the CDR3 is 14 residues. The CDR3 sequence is CASSITATKNIQYF. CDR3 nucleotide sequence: TGTGCCAGTAGTATAACCGCAACCAAAAACATTCAGTACTTC.

The CDR3 DNA follows: TGCGCCAGCAGCCAAGAACTGAATAGCCCCACCAGAGAGCAGTTCTTC. It is translated as CASSQELNSPTREQFF. The V gene is TRBV4-3, the J gene TRBJ2-1; D uncertain. The V end was cut by 0 bases, the J end by 10 bases, with 19 bases between. CDR3 length: 16 residues. CDR1 is LGHNA and CDR2 is YSLEER in the germline V gene.

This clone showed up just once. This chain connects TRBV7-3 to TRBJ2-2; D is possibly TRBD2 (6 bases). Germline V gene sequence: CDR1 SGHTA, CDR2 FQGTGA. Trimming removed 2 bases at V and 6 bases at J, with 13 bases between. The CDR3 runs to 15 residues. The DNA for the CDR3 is TGTGCCAGCAGCTTATCCGGGGGTAACGCCGGGGAGCTGTTTTTT. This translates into CASSLSGGNAGELFF.

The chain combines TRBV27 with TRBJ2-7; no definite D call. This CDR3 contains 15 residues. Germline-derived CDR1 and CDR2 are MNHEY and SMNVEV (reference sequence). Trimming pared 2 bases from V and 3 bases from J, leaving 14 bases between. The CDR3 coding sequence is TGTGCCAGCAGTTTACGCGGACCCTCAATCTACGAGCAGTACTTC. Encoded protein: CASSLRGPSIYEQYF.

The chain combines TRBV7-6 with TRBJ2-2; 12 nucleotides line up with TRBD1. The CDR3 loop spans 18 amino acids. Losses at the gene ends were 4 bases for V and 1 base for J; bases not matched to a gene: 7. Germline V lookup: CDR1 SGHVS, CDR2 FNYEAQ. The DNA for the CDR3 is TGTGCCAGCAGCTCCCGGGACAGGGGGCAAGAGAACACCGGGGAGCTGTTTTTT. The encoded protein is CASSSRDRGQENTGELFF.

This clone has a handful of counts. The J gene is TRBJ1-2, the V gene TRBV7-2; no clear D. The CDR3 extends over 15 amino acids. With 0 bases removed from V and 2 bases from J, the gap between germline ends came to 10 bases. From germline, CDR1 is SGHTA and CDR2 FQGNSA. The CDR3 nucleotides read TGTGCCAGCAGCTTAGCTGGAATGCAGAACTATGGCTACACCTTC. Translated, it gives CASSLAGMQNYGYTF.

CDR3 DNA: TGTGCCAGCAGCCGGAAGGAGGAGCCGGGGGGGGCGTACTTC. Encoded protein: CASSRKEEPGGAYF. The chain is built from TRBV7-2 and TRBJ2-7, with TRBD2 identical over 8 bases. CDR3 length: 14 residues. Germline assignment: CDR1 SGHTA and CDR2 FQGNSA. V lost 5 bases to trimming and J lost 12 bases; unmatched junction nucleotides: 15.

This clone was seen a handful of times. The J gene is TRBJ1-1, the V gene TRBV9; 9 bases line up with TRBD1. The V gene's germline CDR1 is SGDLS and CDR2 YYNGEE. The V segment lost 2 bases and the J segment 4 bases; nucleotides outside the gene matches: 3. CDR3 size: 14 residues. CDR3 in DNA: TGTGCCAGCAGCGTTGGGACAGGGAGCACTGAAGCTTTCTTT. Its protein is CASSVGTGSTEAFF.

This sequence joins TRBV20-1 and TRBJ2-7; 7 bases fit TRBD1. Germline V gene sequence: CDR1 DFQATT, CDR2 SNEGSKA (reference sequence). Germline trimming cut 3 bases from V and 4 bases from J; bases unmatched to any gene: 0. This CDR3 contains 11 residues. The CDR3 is CSASRGYEQYF. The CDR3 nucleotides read TGCAGTGCTAGCAGGGGGTACGAGCAGTACTTC.